The subject of this entry is one TCR beta chain. This specimen comes from a study of blood T cell repertoires in COVID-19. Study-level information: Italy, Spain and the United States were the sources of the convalescent and acute COVID-19 samples.

Those enrolled in Seattle joined during active infection and were followed longitudinally afterward. The table came from immunoSEQ multiplex PCR; TCRdb's copy has only in-frame clones and leaves some out. Counted here are 350,000 or so clones, approximately 90% occurring once; the ten biggest clones make up 1.5% to 2%. The CDR3 loop spans 14 amino acids. Germline lookup yields CDR1 LGHDT and CDR2 YNNKEL (reference sequence). V lost 1 base and J lost 1, with 7 bases in between. The sample was peripheral blood. The V gene is TRBV3-1 (or the pseudogene TRBV3-2), the J gene TRBJ1-1, with D hard to call. The sequence was obtained from a woman in her 30s with COVID-19, enrolled during active disease. CDR3: CASSQVYGNTEAFF. The CDR3 coding sequence is TGTGCCAGCAGCCAAGTATACGGGAACACTGAAGCTTTCTTT.